Shown below are 28 T cell receptor beta chains from a single sample sequenced in a study of human T cells and chemical hapten exposure. Stated time point: pre-sensitization, week 0. Described treatment: therapeutic diphenylcyclopropenone sensitization with weekly scalp DPC. TCRdb redid the calling of the RACE reads with MiXCR, one entry per CDR3 protein. The sample lists about 39,000 distinct CDR3 sequences, around an eighth seen once, with 5.5% to 6.5% in the top ten. The sample consisted of whole blood, taken in connection with sensitization to the hapten diphenylcyclopropenone (DPC). Receptors were obtained from a woman aged 25 to 39 with alopecia areata. Some clones in this sample may be carry-over from other donors' samples.

The table lists this clonotype with many counts. The genes are TRBV7-2 and TRBJ1-1, with 7 bases identical to TRBD1. The junction had 9 bases not matched to a gene; V was cut back by 0 bases and J by 11 bases. Germline CDR1 SGHTA, CDR2 FQGNSA. The CDR3 runs to 14 residues. The CDR3 DNA sequence: TGTGCCAGCAGCTTAGCCCGGGACAGCGCTCGGGCTTTCTTT. It yields the protein CASSLARDSARAFF. Complete variable domain (other parts from reference TRBV7-2 and TRBJ1-1): GAGVSQSPSNKVTEKGKDVELRCDPISGHTALYWYRQSLGQGLEFLIYFQGNSAPDKSGLPSDRFSAERTGGSVSTLTIQRTQQEDSAVYLCASSLARDSARAFFGQGTRLTVV.

The rearrangement links TRBV21-1 to TRBJ1-5. TRBV21-1 has pseudogene status. CDR3 length: 13 amino acids. In DNA, the CDR3 is TGTGCCAGCAAGAGCAGCACGAATCAGCCCCAGCATTTT. It yields the protein CASKSSTNQPQHF.

In its sample, this clonotype was seen many times. The chain carries TRBV18 and TRBJ1-1; 8 bases are shared with TRBD1. V was pared by 4 bases and J by 3 bases, with 7 bases of the junction left unmatched. The CDR3 is 15 residues long. Germline assignment: CDR1 KGHSH and CDR2 LQKENI. The CDR3 nucleotides are TGTGCCAGCTCACTGGATATGGACAGGGACACTGAAGCTTTCTTT. Protein: CASSLDMDRDTEAFF.

This clonotype appeared a few times. V is TRBV29-1 and J is TRBJ2-5; D gene uncertain. CDR3 length: 12 residues. Germline V CDR1 and CDR2: SQVTM, ANQGSEA. The V end was cut by 3 bases, the J end by 2 bases, with 7 bases between. The CDR3, as DNA: TGCAGCGTTGAGACAATACAAGAGACCCAGTACTTC. Its protein is CSVETIQETQYF.

This clonotype has ten or more counts. The gene calls are TRBV7-9 and TRBJ1-6; no firm D call. The CDR3 sequence is 14 residues long. Germline loops: CDR1 SEHNR, CDR2 FQNEAQ (reference sequence). The V and J ends lost 3 bases and 10 bases respectively, with 13 bases between them. The CDR3, as DNA: TGTGCCAGCAGCTTCGTAGGTGGAGGCTCACCCCTCCACTTT. Residues: CASSFVGGGSPLHF.

This clonotype has only a few counts. V usage is TRBV28 and J usage is TRBJ2-2; D remains unclear. The CDR3 totals 12 residues. V lost 5 bases and J 7 bases, leaving 8 bases between the germline ends. Germline CDR1 MDHEN, CDR2 SYDVKM. CDR3 sequence (DNA): TGTGCCAGCAGTGAGGTTCGCGGGGAGCTGTTTTTT. It translates to CASSEVRGELFF. The complete variable domain, with remaining parts taken from reference TRBV28 and TRBJ2-2, reads DVKVTQSSRYLVKRTGEKVFLECVQDMDHENMFWYRQDPGLGLRLIYFSYDVKMKEKGDIPEGYSVSREKKERFSLILESASTNQTSMYLCASSEVRGELFFGEGSRLTVL.

The genes are TRBV2 and TRBJ2-5; TRBD2 agrees at 9 bases. V lost 1 base, J lost 3 bases, and 9 bases stayed unmatched. Germline V gene lookup returns CDR1 SNHLY and CDR2 FYNNEI. The CDR3 spans 17 residues. CDR3 sequence reads: CASSEVGLAGSKETQYF. For the CDR3, the DNA is TGTGCCAGCAGTGAAGTTGGCCTAGCGGGAAGTAAAGAGACCCAGTACTTC.

This clonotype is labeled as hyperexpanded. The chain employs TRBV29-1 and TRBJ2-7; 10 bases are shared with TRBD2. This CDR3 region has 13 residues. The V gene end was trimmed by 4 bases and the J gene end by 3 bases; junction bases not matched to a gene: 3. The germline V gene encodes CDR1 SQVTM and CDR2 ANQGSEA. CDR3 sequence: CSVGTSGNYEQYF. CDR3 DNA: TGCAGCGTTGGAACTAGCGGGAACTACGAGCAGTACTTC.

The chain uses TRBV9 and TRBJ2-1, with 7 bases identical to TRBD1. The CDR3 sequence is 13 residues long. The ends lost 4 bases at V and 5 bases at J; junction bases unmatched: 3. Germline CDR1 and CDR2: SGDLS and YYNGEE. The CDR3 bases are TGTGCCAGCAGCCGGGACAGTAACAATGAGCAGTTCTTC. Its protein is CASSRDSNNEQFF.

The table lists this clonotype with many counts. The chain joins TRBV2 to TRBJ1-3; 8 positions match TRBD1. J gave up 1 base and V 3 bases, and 8 bases lay outside the gene matches. This CDR3 is 17 amino acids long. The germline CDR1 and CDR2 sequences are SNHLY and FYNNEI. CDR3 residues: CASSEPGQGRSGNTIYF. The CDR3 bases are TGTGCCAGCAGTGAGCCCGGACAGGGAAGATCTGGAAACACCATATATTTT. Together with reference TRBV2 and TRBJ1-3, the CDR3 gives the full variable domain: EPEVTQTPSHQVTQMGQEVILRCVPISNHLYFYWYRQILGQKVEFLVSFYNNEISEKSEIFDDQFSVERPDGSNFTLKIRSTKLEDSAMYFCASSEPGQGRSGNTIYFGEGSWLTVV.

This clonotype is a singleton in its sample. This sequence may be a read error, since a much larger clone differs from it by one base. The chain uses TRBV18 and TRBJ2-7, with D unresolved. CDR1 KGHSH and CDR2 LQKENI come from the germline V gene. This CDR3 is 13 amino acids long. V shed 0 bases and J shed 9 bases, with 12 bases lying between them. The CDR3 DNA is TGTGCCAGCTCACCACCGTCCAGGCGCGGGCAGTACTTC. This translates into CASSPPSRRGQYF.

The rearrangement uses TRBV6-4 and TRBJ2-7; D might be TRBD2 (6 bases). V was clipped by 7 bases and J by 0 bases, with 16 bases between them. CDR3 length equals 15 residues. Germline assignment: CDR1 MRHNA and CDR2 SNTAGT. As DNA, the CDR3 is TGTGCCAGCAAGACTCTAGCGAAGAGCTCCTACGAGCAGTACTTC. Amino acid sequence: CASKTLAKSSYEQYF.

The rearrangement uses TRBV29-1 and TRBJ2-5; TRBD1 aligns across 7 bases. Losses at the gene ends were 4 bases for V and 4 bases for J; bases not matched to a gene: 6. CDR1 is SQVTM, CDR2 ANQGSEA, per germline. This CDR3 comprises 13 residues. In nucleotides, the CDR3 is TGCAGCGTTGCCGGACAGGTTGGAGAGACCCAGTACTTC. Translated: CSVAGQVGETQYF.

This clonotype has only a few counts. The chain carries TRBV20-1 and TRBJ1-1, with TRBD1 matching 9 bases. Losses at the gene ends were 6 bases for V and 1 base for J; bases not matched to a gene: 3. Germline V gene data show CDR1 as DFQATT and CDR2 as SNEGSKA (reference sequence). The CDR3 runs to 13 residues. The chain's CDR3 is CSASQGANTEAFF. The CDR3 DNA follows: TGCAGTGCGTCACAGGGGGCGAACACTGAAGCTTTCTTT.

This clonotype was recorded at least ten times. The chain employs TRBV5-6 and TRBJ2-6; D unclear. The CDR3 has 18 residues. The V and J ends lost 0 bases and 2 bases respectively, with 15 bases between them. The V gene's germline CDR1 is SGHDT and CDR2 YYEEEE. This chain's CDR3 is CASSLDRPLGTGANVLTF. The CDR3 DNA reads as TGTGCCAGCAGCTTGGATCGGCCTTTAGGAACTGGGGCCAACGTCCTGACTTTC.

This clonotype rates as medium-sized. This chain links TRBV7-9 with TRBJ2-5; no firm D call. This CDR3 is built from 11 residues. Trimming stripped 6 bases from V and 2 bases from J, with 4 bases between. CDR1 SEHNR and CDR2 FQNEAQ come from the germline V gene (reference sequence). CDR3 protein: CASSPQETQYF. The CDR3 coding sequence is TGTGCCAGCAGTCCACAAGAGACCCAGTACTTC.

This clonotype was found many times. V gene TRBV6-2 or TRBV6-3 combines with J gene TRBJ2-1; D is uncertain. The V end lost 2 bases, the J end lost 10 bases, and 18 bases lay between the germline ends. The CDR3 length is 15 residues. Germline lookup yields CDR1 MNHEY and CDR2 SVGEGT. The CDR3 nucleotides are TGTGCCAGCAGTTACCCCTTAGCCCCGGCCTGGGAGCAGTTCTTC. Translated, it gives CASSYPLAPAWEQFF.

This clonotype has a handful of counts. The chain has TRBV4-1 and TRBJ2-7; 12 bases are a match to TRBD2. V gave up 3 bases and J gave up 5 bases; unmatched junction bases: 5. The CDR3 extends over 15 amino acids. Germline V lookup: CDR1 MGHRA, CDR2 YSYEKL. CDR3 region: CASSQPTSGSHEQYF. The CDR3 DNA reads TGCGCCAGCAGCCAGCCGACTAGCGGGAGCCACGAGCAGTACTTC.

This clonotype was recorded a few times. The chain carries TRBV7-9 and TRBJ2-1; 13 nucleotides match TRBD2. The CDR3 covers 15 residues. The V gene end was trimmed by 4 bases and the J gene end by 6 bases; junction bases not matched to a gene: 3. Germline V gene sequence: CDR1 SEHNR, CDR2 FQNEAQ (reference sequence). CDR3 amino acids: CASSSRTSGSNEQFF. For the CDR3, the DNA is TGTGCCAGCAGCTCACGGACTAGCGGGAGCAATGAGCAGTTCTTC. Together with reference TRBV7-9 and TRBJ2-1, the CDR3 gives the full variable domain: DTGVSQNPRHKITKRGQNVTFRCDPISEHNRLYWYRQTLGQGPEFLTYFQNEAQLEKSRLLSDRFSAERPKGSFSTLEIQRTEQGDSAMYLCASSSRTSGSNEQFFGPGTRLTVL.

This clonotype was counted many times. The J gene is TRBJ2-3, the V gene TRBV2; TRBD1 or TRBD2 may be the D gene (5 bases each). The V gene lost 3 bases and the J gene lost 2 bases, with 12 bases spanning the gap. Germline values: CDR1 SNHLY, CDR2 FYNNEI. The CDR3 runs 15 residues. The CDR3 DNA is TGTGCCAGCAGTGATAGAGGGGACCCCACAGATACGCAGTATTTT. Its translation is CASSDRGDPTDTQYF.

The chain uses TRBV9 and TRBJ2-2; no reliable D call. The CDR3 consists of 13 residues. Germline V gene lookup returns CDR1 SGDLS and CDR2 YYNGEE. V gave up 1 base and J gave up 6 bases, with 7 bases separating them. This chain's CDR3 is CASSVRSSGELFF. The CDR3 nucleotides read TGTGCCAGCAGCGTACGGTCCTCCGGGGAGCTGTTTTTT.

This clonotype was seen only a few times. This chain links TRBV10-2 with TRBJ1-3; D is unclear. V lost 3 bases, J lost 4 bases, and 16 bases lay in between. Germline CDR1 is WSHSY and CDR2 is SAAADI. The CDR3 loop spans 16 amino acids. The CDR3 here is CASSDPSPHTGNTIYF. In DNA form, the CDR3 reads TGCGCCAGCAGTGACCCCAGCCCACATACAGGAAACACCATATATTTT.

This clonotype was seen more than once but under ten times. This chain connects TRBV6-2 or TRBV6-3 to TRBJ2-1; perhaps TRBD2 as D (6 bases). The V end lost 6 bases, the J end lost 11 bases, and 14 bases lay between the germline ends. This CDR3 has 12 amino acids. The germline V gene has CDR1 MNHEY and CDR2 SVGEGT. CDR3 bases: TGTGCCAGCAGCCCTGGGACTCCCAAGCAGTTCTTC. Its translation is CASSPGTPKQFF.

The rearrangement links TRBV7-9 to TRBJ1-1; 8 positions match TRBD1. The ends lost 6 bases at V and 5 bases at J; junction bases unmatched: 8. The germline V gene has CDR1 SEHNR and CDR2 FQNEAQ (reference sequence). This CDR3 has 14 residues. CDR3 sequence (DNA): TGTGCCAGCAGGGCGACAGGGGCTGGGACTGAAGCTTTCTTT. Translated: CASRATGAGTEAFF.

V usage is TRBV29-1 and J usage is TRBJ1-2, with D perhaps TRBD1 (5 bases). The germline gives CDR1 SQVTM, CDR2 ANQGSEA. The CDR3 totals 13 residues. V lost 3 bases and J 2 bases, leaving 10 bases between the germline ends. The CDR3 loop reads CSVDETVNYGYTF. CDR3 nucleotides: TGCAGCGTTGACGAGACAGTAAACTATGGCTACACCTTC.

This clonotype was picked up many times. One junction end does not reproduce the germline sequence, and a read error may be involved. V usage is TRBV5-4 and J usage is TRBJ2-5, with D maybe TRBD1 (6 bases). The CDR3 spans 16 residues. Germline loops: CDR1 SGHNT, CDR2 YYREEE (reference sequence). CDR3 residues: CASSLDRPTGIPTKYF. The CDR3 nucleotides are TGTGCCAGCAGCTTGGACAGACCGACAGGCATACCGACCAAGTACTTC.

The table lists this clonotype with a few counts. The CDR3 loop is CASRGIMGQPQHF. The CDR3 DNA reads TGTGCCAGCCGCGGGATCATGGGGCAGCCCCAGCATTTT. The V gene is TRBV12-3 or TRBV12-4, the J gene TRBJ1-5; no definite D call. The CDR3 has 13 amino acids. Trimming cost V 8 bases and J 7 bases, with 15 bases left between them.

The gene calls are TRBV2 and TRBJ2-3; 8 bases fit TRBD2. J was trimmed by 3 bases and V by 6 bases; bases with no gene match: 8. The CDR3 sequence is 15 residues long. CDR1 and CDR2 (germline): SNHLY, FYNNEI. Here the CDR3 reads CASSGSGSGTDTQYF. CDR3 nucleotide sequence: TGTGCCAGCAGCGGGAGCGGGAGTGGGACAGATACGCAGTATTTT.